The clone carrying this TCR beta chain occurred once. As yet, its antigen is unknown. This CDR3 is built from 15 residues. Germline V gene sequence: CDR1 MGHRA, CDR2 YSYEKL. V was shortened by 0 bases and J by 7 bases, with 12 bases between the two germline ends. This specimen comes from a study of cytomegalovirus exposure and HLA in healthy donors. Study observations and caveats: An analysis was carried out later, and it reportedly showed fewer N-insertions in an Asian-associated ancestry cluster than the approximately 610-donor mean. Presence/absence analyses assumed roughly uniform sequencing depth across donors. HLA alleles were associated with 18,000 or so TCR beta sequences in a later analysis at 0.05 false discovery rate.

PCR primers comprised 60 Vbeta and 13 Jbeta primers. Method: immunoSEQ multiplex PCR; TCRdb's copy keeps in-frame clones and lacks some. This table holds more than 85,000 clones, roughly 60% found once. This sequence joins TRBV4-1 and TRBJ1-4; maybe TRBD1 (5 bases). This TCR came from a human donor in good health. Sequenced: PBMCs. CDR3 nucleotide sequence: TGCGCCAGCAGCCAAGAACAGGAAGTCGGTGAAAAACTGTTTTTT. Translation: CASSQEQEVGEKLFF.